The 19 T cell receptor beta chains reported below all come from one sample, sequenced in a study of cytomegalovirus exposure and HLA in healthy donors. PCR amplification relied on 60 Vbeta primers (plus 13 Jbeta primers). Profiling relied on immunoSEQ multiplex PCR, and the TCRdb table lists in-frame clones only, not all of them. The sample comprises over 100,000 clones, over 9% of which are singletons, and about 5% rests with the top ten. The sequencing sample was made of PBMCs. All receptors derive from a middle-aged man in good health and CMV-seropositive.

Comment on this clone: Relative to the germline gene, one junction end is altered; a read error may explain this. The rearrangement uses TRBV6-1 and TRBJ1-5, with 7 bases identical to TRBD1. The CDR3 length is 16 residues. The V gene's germline CDR1 is MNHNS and CDR2 SASEGT. CDR3 DNA: TGTGCCGGCAGTGCCCAACAGGGGCAAGGCAATCAGCCCCAGCATTTT. Translation: CAGSAQQGQGNQPQHF.

This clone was counted ten times or more. This rearrangement joins TRBV6-5 to TRBJ1-1; D is unresolved. The CDR3 has 15 amino acids. The V and J ends lost 4 bases and 6 bases respectively, with 18 bases between them. Germline lookup yields CDR1 MNHEY and CDR2 SVGAGI. CDR3: CASSSHVMGGSEAFF. CDR3 sequence (DNA): TGTGCCAGCAGTTCCCACGTCATGGGAGGGTCTGAAGCTTTCTTT.

This clone was counted between two and nine times. Written as DNA, the CDR3 is TGTGCCAGCAGCTCGACAGGGTGGAACACTGAAGCTTTCTTT. It translates to CASSSTGWNTEAFF. The V and J genes are TRBV7-8 and TRBJ1-1; 7 bases agree with TRBD1. There are 14 residues in the CDR3. Germline assignment: CDR1 SGHVS and CDR2 FQNEAQ. The trim removed 4 bases at V and 1 base at J, leaving 3 bases unmatched.

The gene calls are TRBV19 and TRBJ1-5; D perhaps matches TRBD1 (5 bases). Germline loops: CDR1 LNHDA, CDR2 SQIVND (reference sequence). The ends were cut back, 9 bases at V and 4 bases at J, with 13 bases in the middle. The CDR3 spans 13 residues. Written as DNA, the CDR3 is TGTGCCAGCAGGGCGGAGGGAAATCAGCCCCAGCATTTT. Translation gives CASRAEGNQPQHF.

In its sample, this clone was seen once. V is TRBV28 and J is TRBJ2-7, with 8 bases matching TRBD1. This CDR3 comprises 16 residues. V shed 7 bases, J shed 0 bases, and the junction held 11 bases outside the gene matches. The germline V gene has CDR1 MDHEN and CDR2 SYDVKM. CDR3 residues: CASKGHHRGSSYEQYF. DNA for the CDR3: TGTGCCAGCAAAGGGCACCACAGGGGGAGCTCCTACGAGCAGTACTTC. Complete variable domain (other parts from reference TRBV28 and TRBJ2-7): DVKVTQSSRYLVKRTGEKVFLECVQDMDHENMFWYRQDPGLGLRLIYFSYDVKMKEKGDIPEGYSVSREKKERFSLILESASTNQTSMYLCASKGHHRGSSYEQYFGPGTRLTVT.

J is TRBJ1-5 and V is TRBV5-1; a weak D match, TRBD1 (5 bases). V dropped 2 bases and J dropped 8 bases, with 14 bases sitting between them. The CDR3 is made up of 14 amino acids. Germline CDR1 reads SGHRS; CDR2 reads YFSETQ. This chain's CDR3 is CASSLDQGGKPQHF. In DNA, the CDR3 is TGCGCCAGCAGCTTAGATCAGGGAGGTAAGCCCCAGCATTTT.

V usage is TRBV7-8 and J usage is TRBJ2-1; possibly TRBD2 for D (5 bases). Trimming pared 6 bases from V and 7 bases from J, leaving 19 bases between. Germline V CDR1 and CDR2: SGHVS, FQNEAQ. The CDR3 has 15 amino acids. CDR3: CASSGRRLVLNEQFF. As DNA, the CDR3 is TGTGCCAGCAGTGGACGGAGGTTGGTTCTTAATGAGCAGTTCTTC.

This clone has just a few counts. The V call is TRBV2, the J call TRBJ2-7, with D hard to call. Germline CDR1 reads SNHLY; CDR2 reads FYNNEI. V was shortened by 8 bases and J by 6 bases, with 8 bases between the two germline ends. The CDR3 is 10 residues long. As DNA, the CDR3 is TGTGCCAGCCGCGGTTTCGAGCAGTACTTC. Translated: CASRGFEQYF.

This clone was counted only a few times. The rearrangement joins TRBV28 to TRBJ1-2; 8 bases match TRBD1. Unmatched junction bases numbered 1, after V lost 6 bases and J lost 4 bases. This CDR3 spans 12 amino acids. Germline loops: CDR1 MDHEN, CDR2 SYDVKM. The CDR3 region is CASSDRGYGYTF. The CDR3 DNA reads as TGTGCCAGCAGCGACAGGGGCTATGGCTACACCTTC.

V is TRBV11-2 and J is TRBJ2-7, with 7 bases aligning to TRBD2. The junction had 11 bases not matched to a gene; V was cut back by 1 base and J by 5 bases. Germline assignment: CDR1 SGHAT and CDR2 FQNNGV. The length of the CDR3 is 16 residues. The CDR3 DNA sequence: TGTGCCAGCAGCTTAGTTGGCGGGAGTTGGGCGCACGAGCAGTACTTC. It encodes CASSLVGGSWAHEQYF.

J is TRBJ2-7 and V is TRBV5-6, with TRBD2 identical over 15 bases. V lost 0 bases, J lost 2 bases, and 3 bases stayed unmatched. The V gene's germline CDR1 is SGHDT and CDR2 YYEEEE. This CDR3 contains 17 residues. The CDR3 here is CASSLAGLAGGAYEQYF. DNA of the CDR3: TGTGCCAGCAGCTTGGCGGGACTAGCGGGAGGAGCCTACGAGCAGTACTTC.

The chain is built from TRBV19 and TRBJ1-4; 8 bases fit TRBD1. The germline CDR1 and CDR2 sequences are LNHDA and SQIVND (reference sequence). Germline trimming cut 3 bases from V and 8 bases from J; bases unmatched to any gene: 5. There are 14 residues in the CDR3. The CDR3 coding sequence is TGTGCCAGTAGTATCGGACAGGGTGTCGAAAAACTGTTTTTT. Protein: CASSIGQGVEKLFF.

The chain combines TRBV5-1 with TRBJ1-5; TRBD1 matches at 7 bases. Germline assignment: CDR1 SGHRS and CDR2 YFSETQ. Trimming took 3 bases from V and 1 from J; bases not matched to a gene: 7. The CDR3 spans 16 residues. The CDR3 is CASSSGPQGSNQPQHF. CDR3 DNA: TGCGCCAGCAGCTCCGGACCACAGGGGAGCAATCAGCCCCAGCATTTT.

This clone has a handful of counts. CDR3 DNA sequence: TGTGCCAGCAGCCGATCTACAGGGACCTACGAGCAGTACTTC. The encoded protein is CASSRSTGTYEQYF. The genes are TRBV7-9 and TRBJ2-7, with a possible D match to TRBD1 (6 bases). This CDR3 spans 14 amino acids. Germline-derived CDR1 and CDR2 are SEHNR and FQNEAQ (reference sequence). V was clipped by 5 bases and J by 2 bases, with 13 bases between them.

J is TRBJ2-5 and V is TRBV29-1; D remains unclear. This CDR3 comprises 10 residues. The V end lost 5 bases, the J end lost 5 bases, and 6 bases lay between the germline ends. Germline V gene data show CDR1 as SQVTM and CDR2 as ANQGSEA. The CDR3: CSVFLETQYF. Here the CDR3 DNA reads TGCAGCGTTTTTCTTGAGACCCAGTACTTC.

This clone showed up just a few times. The rearrangement links TRBV11-1 to TRBJ2-7, with TRBD1 identical over 7 bases. Germline V gives CDR1 SGHAT, CDR2 FQDESV (reference sequence). Trimming took 6 bases from V and 1 from J; bases not matched to a gene: 12. The CDR3 has 16 residues. This chain's CDR3 is CASSPPGGQPSYEQYF. CDR3 nucleotides: TGTGCCAGCAGTCCCCCTGGGGGACAGCCATCCTACGAGCAGTACTTC.

This clone was picked up a small number of times. Relative to the germline gene, one junction end is altered; a read error may explain this. This chain links TRBV2 with TRBJ2-1; 10 bases match TRBD2. Germline V gene sequence: CDR1 SNHLY, CDR2 FYNNEI. This CDR3 contains 14 residues. The DNA of the CDR3 is TGTGGCAGCCAGCCTAGCGGGAGTAGGCATGAGCAGTTCTTC. It yields the protein CGSQPSGSRHEQFF. Filled out from reference TRBV2 and TRBJ2-1, the complete variable domain reads EPEVTQTPSHQVTQMGQEVILRCVPISNHLYFYWYRQILGQKVEFLVSFYNNEISEKSEIFDDQFSVERPDGSNFTLKIRSTKLEDSAMYFCGSQPSGSRHEQFFGPGTRLTVL.

The gene calls are TRBV15 and TRBJ2-5; D is possibly TRBD1 (5 bases). Germline CDR1 is LNHNV and CDR2 is YYDKDF (reference sequence). Deletions cut 5 bases from V and 4 bases from J, with 8 bases between. This CDR3 is built from 12 residues. The CDR3 DNA reads TGTGCCACCAGCTGGGGCGGAGAGACCCAGTACTTC. It translates to CATSWGGETQYF.

This clone has only a few counts. The rearrangement uses TRBV18 and TRBJ2-7, with 7 bases aligning to TRBD1. The CDR3 extends over 15 amino acids. V dropped 3 bases and J dropped 5; count of bases not matched to a gene: 10. The germline V gene encodes CDR1 KGHSH and CDR2 LQKENI. CDR3 region: CASSPQLTGKNEQYF. The DNA of the CDR3 is TGTGCCAGCTCACCCCAACTGACAGGGAAGAACGAGCAGTACTTC.